This T cell receptor beta chain was sequenced for a study of blood T cell repertoires in COVID-19. Looking at the study overall: Researchers got acute and convalescent COVID-19 samples from the United States, Italy and Spain.

Method: immunoSEQ multiplex PCR; TCRdb's copy keeps in-frame clones and lacks some. The sample holds approximately 320,000 clones; 85% are singletons and the top ten take about 7%. The source of this sequence is a human donor in a cohort sampled during active COVID-19. Sequenced material: peripheral blood.

The CDR3 DNA is TGTGCCAGCAGTTTAGGGGGACAGGGGAGGCCTGGCTACACCTTC. Its protein is CASSLGGQGRPGYTF. The gene calls are TRBV27 and TRBJ1-2; 10 positions match TRBD1. V was pared by 2 bases and J by 7 bases, with 7 bases of the junction left unmatched. The CDR3 runs to 15 residues. Germline lookup yields CDR1 MNHEY and CDR2 SMNVEV (reference sequence).